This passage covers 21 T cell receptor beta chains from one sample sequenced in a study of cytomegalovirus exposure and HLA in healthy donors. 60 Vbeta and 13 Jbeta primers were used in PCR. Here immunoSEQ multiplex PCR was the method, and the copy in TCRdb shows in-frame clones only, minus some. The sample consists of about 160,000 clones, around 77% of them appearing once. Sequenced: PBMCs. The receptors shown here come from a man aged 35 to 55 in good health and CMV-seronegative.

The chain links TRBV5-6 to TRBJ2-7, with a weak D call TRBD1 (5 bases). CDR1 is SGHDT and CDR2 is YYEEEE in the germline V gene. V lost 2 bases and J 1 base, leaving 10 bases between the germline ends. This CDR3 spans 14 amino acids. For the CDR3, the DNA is TGTGCCAGCAGCTTTAGGGCAGGGTCCTACGAGCAGTACGTC. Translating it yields CASSFRAGSYEQYV.

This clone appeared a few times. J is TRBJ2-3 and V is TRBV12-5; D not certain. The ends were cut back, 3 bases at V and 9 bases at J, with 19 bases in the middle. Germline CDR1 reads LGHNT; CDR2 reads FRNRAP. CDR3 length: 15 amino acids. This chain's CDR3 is CASGFRGLVEVTQYF. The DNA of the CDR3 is TGTGCTAGTGGTTTTCGAGGTTTGGTCGAAGTCACGCAGTATTTT.

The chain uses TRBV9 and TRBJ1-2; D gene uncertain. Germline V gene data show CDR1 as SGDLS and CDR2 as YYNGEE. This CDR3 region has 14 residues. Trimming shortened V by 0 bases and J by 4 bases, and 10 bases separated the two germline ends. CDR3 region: CASSVDRGAYGYTF. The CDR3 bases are TGTGCCAGCAGCGTAGACCGGGGAGCCTATGGCTACACCTTC.

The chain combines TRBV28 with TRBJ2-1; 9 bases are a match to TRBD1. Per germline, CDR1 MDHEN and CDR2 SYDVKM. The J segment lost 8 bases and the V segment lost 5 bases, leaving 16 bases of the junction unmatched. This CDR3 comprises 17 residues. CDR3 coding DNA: TGTGCCAGCAGTCATCAGGGGGGGGACAGGGCGGGTGATGAGCAGTTCTTC. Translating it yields CASSHQGGDRAGDEQFF.

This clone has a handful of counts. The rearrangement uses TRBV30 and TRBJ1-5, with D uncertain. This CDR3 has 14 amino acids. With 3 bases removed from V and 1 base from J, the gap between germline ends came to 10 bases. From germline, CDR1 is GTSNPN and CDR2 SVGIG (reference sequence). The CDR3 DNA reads TGTGCCTGGAGCCCCAGTAGCAGCAATCAGCCCCAGCATTTT. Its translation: CAWSPSSSNQPQHF.

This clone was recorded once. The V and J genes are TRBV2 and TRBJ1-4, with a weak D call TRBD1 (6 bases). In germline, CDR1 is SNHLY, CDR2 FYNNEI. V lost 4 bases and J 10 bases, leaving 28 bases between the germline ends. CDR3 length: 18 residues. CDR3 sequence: CASSGERGGEAAIGKLFF. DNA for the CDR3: TGTGCCAGCAGTGGGGAAAGAGGGGGTGAGGCCGCAATTGGAAAACTGTTTTTT.

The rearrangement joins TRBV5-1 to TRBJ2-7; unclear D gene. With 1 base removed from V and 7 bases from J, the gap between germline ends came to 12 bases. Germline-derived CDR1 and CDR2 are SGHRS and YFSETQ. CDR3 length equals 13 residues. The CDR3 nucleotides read TGCGCCAGCAGCTTGTCCCCCCGCCGGGAGCAGTACGTC. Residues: CASSLSPRREQYV.

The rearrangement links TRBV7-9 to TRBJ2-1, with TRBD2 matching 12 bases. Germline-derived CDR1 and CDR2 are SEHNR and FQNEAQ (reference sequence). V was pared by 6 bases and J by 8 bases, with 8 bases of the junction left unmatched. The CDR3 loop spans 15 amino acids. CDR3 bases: TGTGCCAGCAGTGTCGGACTAGCGGGAAAGGATGAGCAGTTCTTC. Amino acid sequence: CASSVGLAGKDEQFF.

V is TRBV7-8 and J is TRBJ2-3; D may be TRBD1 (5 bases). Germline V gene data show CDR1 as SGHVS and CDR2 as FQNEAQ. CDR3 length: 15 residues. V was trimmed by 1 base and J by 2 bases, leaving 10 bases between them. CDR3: CASSLVRETTDTQYF. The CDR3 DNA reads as TGTGCCAGCAGCTTAGTCAGGGAAACCACAGATACGCAGTATTTT.

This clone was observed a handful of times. DNA of the CDR3: TGTGCTAGTGGTTTGGTATATGAGCGCTTAGCGACCGGGGAGCTGTTTTTT. It yields the protein CASGLVYERLATGELFF. This chain uses TRBV12-5 with TRBJ2-2, with TRBD2 as a possible D gene (5 bases). This CDR3 contains 17 residues. Germline V gives CDR1 LGHNT, CDR2 FRNRAP. Trimming shortened V by 0 bases and J by 5 bases, and 16 bases separated the two germline ends.

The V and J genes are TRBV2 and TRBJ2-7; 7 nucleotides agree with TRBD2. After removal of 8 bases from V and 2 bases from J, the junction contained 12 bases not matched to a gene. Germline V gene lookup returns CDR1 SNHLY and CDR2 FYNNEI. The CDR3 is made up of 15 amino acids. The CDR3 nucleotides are TGTGCCAGCGGGATCTCGGACGGGAGGACCTACGAGCAGTACTTC. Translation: CASGISDGRTYEQYF.

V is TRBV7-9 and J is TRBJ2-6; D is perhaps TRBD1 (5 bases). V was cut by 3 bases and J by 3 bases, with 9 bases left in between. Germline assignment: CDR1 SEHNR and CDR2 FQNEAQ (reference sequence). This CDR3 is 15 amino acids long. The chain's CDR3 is CASSFQGYGANVLTF. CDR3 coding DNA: TGTGCCAGCAGCTTCCAGGGCTATGGGGCCAACGTCCTGACTTTC.

CDR3 coding DNA: TGTGCCAGCAGCGCCCAACTACTAGCGGGAGACAACACCGGGGAGCTGTTTTTT. Translation: CASSAQLLAGDNTGELFF. The V gene is TRBV7-9, the J gene TRBJ2-2, with 11 nucleotides matching TRBD2. This CDR3 has 18 residues. Germline V CDR1 and CDR2: SEHNR, FQNEAQ (reference sequence). V lost 5 bases, J lost 2 bases, and 10 bases stayed unmatched.

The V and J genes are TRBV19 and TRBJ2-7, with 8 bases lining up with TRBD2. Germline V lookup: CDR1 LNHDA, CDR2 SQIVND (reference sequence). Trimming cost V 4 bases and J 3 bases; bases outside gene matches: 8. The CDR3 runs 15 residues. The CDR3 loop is CASSTSAGGRYEQYV. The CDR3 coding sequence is TGTGCCAGTAGTACCTCGGCGGGAGGTCGCTACGAGCAGTACGTC.

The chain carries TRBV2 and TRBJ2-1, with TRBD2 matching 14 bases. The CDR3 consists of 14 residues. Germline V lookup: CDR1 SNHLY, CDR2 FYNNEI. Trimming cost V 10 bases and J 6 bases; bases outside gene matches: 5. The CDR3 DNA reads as TGTGCCAACAGAGGGACTAGCGGGAGCAATGAGCAGTTCTTC. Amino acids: CANRGTSGSNEQFF.

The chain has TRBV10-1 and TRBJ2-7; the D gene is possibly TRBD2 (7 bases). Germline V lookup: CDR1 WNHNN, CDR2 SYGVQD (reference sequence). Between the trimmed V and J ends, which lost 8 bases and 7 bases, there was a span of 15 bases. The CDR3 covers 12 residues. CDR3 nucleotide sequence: TGCGCCAGCTCAAGGACAGCGGGGGAGCAGTACTTC. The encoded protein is CASSRTAGEQYF.

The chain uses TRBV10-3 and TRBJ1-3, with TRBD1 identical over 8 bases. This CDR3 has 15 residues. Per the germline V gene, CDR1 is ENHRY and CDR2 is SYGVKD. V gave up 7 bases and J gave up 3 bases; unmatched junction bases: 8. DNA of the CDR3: TGTGCCATCAAGGGGACCGGACAGGGTGGAAACACCATATATTTT. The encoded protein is CAIKGTGQGGNTIYF.

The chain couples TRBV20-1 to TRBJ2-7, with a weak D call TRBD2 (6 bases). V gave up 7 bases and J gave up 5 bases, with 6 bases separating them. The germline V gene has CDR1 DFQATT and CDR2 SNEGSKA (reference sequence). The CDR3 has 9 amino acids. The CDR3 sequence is CSGGDEQYF. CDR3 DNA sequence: TGCAGTGGGGGGGACGAGCAGTACTTC.

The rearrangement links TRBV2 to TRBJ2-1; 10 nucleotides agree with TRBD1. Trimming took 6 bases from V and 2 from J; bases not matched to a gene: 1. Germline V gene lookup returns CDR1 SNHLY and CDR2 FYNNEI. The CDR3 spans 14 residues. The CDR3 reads CASRDRGTYNEQFF. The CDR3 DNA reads TGTGCCAGCAGGGACAGGGGGACCTACAATGAGCAGTTCTTC.

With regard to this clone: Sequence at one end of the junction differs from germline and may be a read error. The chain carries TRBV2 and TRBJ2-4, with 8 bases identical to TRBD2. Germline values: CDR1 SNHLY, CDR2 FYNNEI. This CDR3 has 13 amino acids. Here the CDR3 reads CASNGLAKNSQYF. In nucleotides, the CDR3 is TGTGCCAGCAACGGACTAGCCAAAAACAGTCAGTACTTC.

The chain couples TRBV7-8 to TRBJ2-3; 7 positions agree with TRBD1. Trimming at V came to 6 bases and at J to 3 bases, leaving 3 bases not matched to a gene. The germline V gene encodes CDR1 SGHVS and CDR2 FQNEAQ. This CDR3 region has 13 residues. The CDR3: CASRIQGTDTQYF. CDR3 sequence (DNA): TGTGCCAGCAGGATACAGGGGACAGATACGCAGTATTTT.